The 11 T cell receptor beta chains below all came from one sample that was sequenced in a study of chemoradiotherapy in HPV16-positive cancers. TCRdb's table, derived via immunoSEQ multiplex PCR, lists solely in-frame clones and lacks some. The sample shows 30,000 to 40,000 clones, about 90% of them seen only once. The source material was blood, sampled from a patient who underwent chemoradiotherapy. These receptors all stem from a human donor with HPV-associated anogenital cancer.

The genes are TRBV6-5 and TRBJ2-3, with 8 bases aligning to TRBD1. J gave up 7 bases and V 5 bases, and 2 bases lay outside the gene matches. Germline V CDR1 and CDR2: MNHEY, SVGAGI. The CDR3 totals 12 residues. The CDR3 sequence: CASSGDRNTQYF. As DNA, the CDR3 is TGTGCCAGCAGTGGGGACAGGAATACGCAGTATTTT.

The V and J genes are TRBV7-3 and TRBJ2-4, with TRBD2 as a possible D gene (6 bases). Looked up from germline, CDR1 is SGHTA and CDR2 is FQGTGA. CDR3 length: 16 amino acids. Trimming shortened V by 4 bases and J by 1 base, and 14 bases separated the two germline ends. The CDR3 spells CASSSPRLVAKNIQYF. The CDR3 coding sequence is TGTGCCAGCAGCTCCCCCCGACTAGTGGCCAAAAACATTCAGTACTTC.

This clone has a single count. The rearrangement uses TRBV7-2 and TRBJ1-2, with D possibly TRBD1 on 6 matching bases. This CDR3 region has 14 residues. Germline V gene data show CDR1 as SGHTA and CDR2 as FQGNSA. V shed 2 bases and J shed 6 bases, with 13 bases lying between them. CDR3 coding DNA: TGTGCCAGCAGCTTACTACAGGGCGCAAATGGCTACACCTTC. Amino acids: CASSLLQGANGYTF.

The rearrangement joins TRBV7-6 to TRBJ1-1, with D perhaps matching TRBD1 (5 bases). Germline CDR1 and CDR2: SGHVS and FNYEAQ. V was trimmed by 5 bases and J by 3 bases, leaving 19 bases between them. This CDR3 is built from 16 residues. CDR3 residues: CASSPVGGGGDTEAFF. CDR3 coding DNA: TGTGCCAGCAGCCCCGTGGGTGGGGGTGGGGACACTGAAGCTTTCTTT.

The chain recombines TRBV27 with TRBJ1-6; perhaps TRBD1 as D (5 bases). Trimming took 10 bases from V and 4 from J, leaving 20 bases between them. The CDR3 extends over 16 amino acids. Germline V gene lookup returns CDR1 MNHEY and CDR2 SMNVEV (reference sequence). CDR3 sequence: CATKGSGEGYNSPLHF. The DNA for the CDR3 is TGTGCCACCAAGGGGAGTGGAGAAGGATATAATTCACCCCTCCACTTT.

This chain joins TRBV5-1 and TRBJ2-5, with 8 bases fitting TRBD2. The germline V gene has CDR1 SGHRS and CDR2 YFSETQ. With 4 bases clipped from V and 2 bases from J, the junction kept 7 bases outside the gene matches. There are 15 residues in the CDR3. CDR3 DNA sequence: TGCGCCAGCAGCCCCGGAGCGGGAGCGCAAGAGACCCAGTACTTC. As protein: CASSPGAGAQETQYF. The complete variable domain, with remaining parts taken from reference TRBV5-1 and TRBJ2-5, reads KAGVTQTPRYLIKTRGQQVTLSCSPISGHRSVSWYQQTPGQGLQFLFEYFSETQRNKGNFPGRFSGRQFSNSRSEMNVSTLELGDSALYLCASSPGAGAQETQYFGPGTRLLVL.

In DNA, the CDR3 is TGTGCCAGCAGCTCCGGGGGACAGGTAACCTACGAGCAGTACTTC. Its protein is CASSSGGQVTYEQYF. The gene calls are TRBV11-3 and TRBJ2-7; 8 bases map to TRBD1. Per germline, CDR1 SGHNT and CDR2 YENEEA. CDR3 length equals 15 residues. Germline trimming cut 4 bases from V and 2 bases from J; bases unmatched to any gene: 7.

V gene TRBV30 combines with J gene TRBJ2-5; TRBD2 aligns across 8 bases. CDR1 is GTSNPN, CDR2 SVGIG, per germline (reference sequence). This CDR3 spans 16 amino acids. V was pared by 3 bases and J by 7 bases, with 16 bases of the junction left unmatched. The CDR3 bases are TGTGCCTGGAGCCAGCGGACTCCCGGGGGGGCCGGGACCCAGTACTTC. It specifies CAWSQRTPGGAGTQYF. The full variable domain, with the rest looked up from reference TRBV30 and TRBJ2-5, is SQTIHQWPATLVQPVGSPLSLECTVEGTSNPNLYWYRQAAGRGLQLLFYSVGIGQISSEVPQNLSASRPQDRQFILSSKKLLLSDSGFYLCAWSQRTPGGAGTQYFGPGTRLLVL.

The chain combines TRBV11-2 with TRBJ1-1; D unclear. Per the germline V gene, CDR1 is SGHAT and CDR2 is FQNNGV. This CDR3 is built from 14 residues. The germline V and J ends were trimmed by 2 bases and 0 bases, with 7 bases remaining between them. The CDR3, as DNA: TGTGCCAGCAGCTTAAATAGGATGAACACTGAAGCTTTCTTT. It specifies CASSLNRMNTEAFF.

This chain uses TRBV10-1 with TRBJ1-1; D uncertain. Trimming removed 11 bases from V and 5 bases from J, with 12 bases in between. Germline CDR1 is WNHNN and CDR2 is SYGVQD (reference sequence). CDR3 length: 11 amino acids. The CDR3: CAGRIWTEAFF. DNA for the CDR3: TGCGCCGGAAGAATATGGACTGAAGCTTTCTTT.

The chain recombines TRBV7-2 with TRBJ1-1; possible D gene TRBD1, 5 bases. CDR1 is SGHTA and CDR2 is FQGNSA in the germline V gene. V lost 4 bases and J 5 bases, leaving 11 bases between the germline ends. This CDR3 region has 13 residues. The CDR3 DNA reads as TGTGCCAGCAGCTCCACTCGGGGGACTGAAGCTTTCTTT. Residues: CASSSTRGTEAFF.